The sequence of this T cell receptor beta chain was determined in a study of cytomegalovirus exposure and HLA in healthy donors. Study-wide background: In an early release, HLA-typed donors contributed approximately 82 million unique TCR sequences.

Study-wide findings and caveats: In vitro checks showed that three CMV-associated chains really do target CMV antigens.

To note about this clone: Its antigen is currently unknown.

Primers for the PCR totalled 60 Vbeta and 13 Jbeta. Some clones are missing from TCRdb's copy, which holds only in-frame ones; the method was immunoSEQ multiplex PCR. The repertoire has a few hundred thousand clones, approximately 82% of them found once; the top ten carry about 7.3%. The germline V gene has CDR1 SGHVS and CDR2 FNYEAQ. V lost 4 bases to trimming and J lost 5 bases, with 6 bases between them. The CDR3 extends over 13 amino acids. The sequence was obtained from an older woman in good health and CMV-seropositive. Sequenced material: PBMCs. The J gene is TRBJ1-6, the V gene TRBV7-6; no clear D. In DNA, the CDR3 is TGTGCCAGCAGCTCCACAGATAATTCACCCCTCCACTTT. Amino acids: CASSSTDNSPLHF.